The rows below give T cell receptor beta chains drawn from one sample of a study of T cells in Graves' hyperthyroidism and ophthalmopathy. Each CDR3 protein gets one entry after TCRdb re-called the multiplex PCR reads with MiXCR. The sample lists roughly 640,000 distinct CDR3 sequences; 15% to 20% were seen once. Material for sequencing was blood. These receptors originate from a woman aged 40 to 49 with Graves' ophthalmopathy. The CDR3 runs from the conserved cysteine through the conserved F or W. Each record gives: clone size, V gene, J gene, D gene, CDR3 protein, CDR3 DNA. A D gene is named only where the DNA matches it firmly. Clone size, where shown, is once, few, many, or a class for clones that have expanded.

size: NA; V: TRBV5-1; J: TRBJ2-3; D: TRBD2; CDR3: CASSLAPGSGETDTQYF; DNA: TGCGCCAGCAGCTTGGCGCCGGGTAGCGGGGAAACAGATACGCAGTATTTT
size: many; V: TRBV3-1; J: TRBJ2-3; D: TRBD2; CDR3: CASWQRGSSDTQYF; DNA: TGTGCCAGCTGGCAGCGGGGATCAAGTGATACGCAGTATTTT
size: few; V: TRBV20-1; J: TRBJ2-1; D: TRBD2; CDR3: CSGTRWSGGDYEQFF; DNA: TGCAGTGGCACCCGATGGAGCGGGGGGGATTATGAGCAGTTCTTC
size: many; V: TRBV7-9; J: TRBJ1-2; D: NA; CDR3: CASSPRGSYGYTF; DNA: TGTGCCAGCAGCCCCAGGGGAAGCTATGGCTACACCTTC
size: few; V: TRBV18; J: TRBJ1-1; D: NA; CDR3: CASPRTNTEAFF; DNA: TGTGCCAGCCCCAGGACCAACACTGAAGCTTTCTTT
size: few; V: TRBV6-1; J: TRBJ2-7; D: NA; CDR3: CASSPLGGRNEQYF; DNA: TGTGCCAGCAGCCCCCTTGGGGGGCGGAACGAGCAGTACTTC
size: many; V: TRBV15; J: TRBJ2-7; D: NA; CDR3: CATSRGRQGHSYEQYF; DNA: TGTGCCACCAGCAGAGGACGGCAGGGCCACTCCTACGAGCAGTACTTC
size: many; V: TRBV20-1; J: TRBJ2-1; D: TRBD2; CDR3: CSARARLAGREQFF; DNA: TGCAGTGCTAGAGCCAGACTAGCGGGGAGAGAGCAGTTCTTC
size: many; V: TRBV2; J: TRBJ2-3; D: TRBD2; CDR3: CASRNPIAGRTDTQYF; DNA: TGTGCCAGCAGGAACCCCATAGCGGGCCGCACAGATACGCAGTATTTT
size: few; V: TRBV7-2; J: TRBJ2-1; D: NA; CDR3: CASSLGIFFSQEVSYNEQFF; DNA: TGTGCCAGCAGCTTAGGGATCTTTTTCAGTCAGGAGGTGTCCTACAATGAGCAGTTCTTC
size: few; V: TRBV7-2; J: TRBJ2-5; D: NA; CDR3: CASSLDTKPKYF; DNA: TGTGCCAGCAGCTTAGACACCAAGCCCAAGTACTTC
size: NA; V: TRBV5-1; J: TRBJ2-6; D: TRBD2; CDR3: CASAPGTSGTGANVLTF; DNA: TGCGCCAGCGCTCCAGGGACTAGCGGGACTGGGGCCAACGTCCTGACTTTC
size: NA; V: TRBV12-3/TRBV12-4; J: TRBJ1-5; D: TRBD1; CDR3: CASTLQGANQPQHF; DNA: TGTGCCAGCACCTTACAGGGGGCCAATCAGCCCCAGCATTTT
size: many; V: TRBV11-2; J: TRBJ2-3; D: TRBD2; CDR3: CASSLSLAGSTDTQYF; DNA: TGTGCCAGCAGCTTAAGTCTAGCGGGGAGCACAGATACGCAGTATTTT
size: few; V: TRBV28; J: TRBJ2-1; D: TRBD2; CDR3: CASSLLIGGRRNEQFF; DNA: TGTGCCAGCAGTTTATTAATTGGCGGGAGGAGGAATGAGCAGTTCTTC
size: many; V: TRBV20-1; J: TRBJ2-5; D: NA; CDR3: CSAAQGRQETQYF; DNA: TGCAGTGCTGCGCAGGGGCGCCAAGAGACCCAGTACTTC
size: many; V: TRBV7-2; J: TRBJ2-3; D: NA; CDR3: CATVTDRGVSDTQYF; DNA: TGTGCCACAGTGACGGATAGGGGGGTTTCAGATACGCAGTATTTT
size: NA; V: TRBV10-3; J: TRBJ1-1; D: TRBD1; CDR3: CATNAGGLNTEAFF; DNA: TGTGCCACGAACGCAGGGGGCTTGAACACTGAAGCTTTCTTT
size: NA; V: TRBV5-1; J: TRBJ2-2; D: NA; CDR3: CASSSPGTSDTGELFF; DNA: TGCGCCAGCAGCTCACCCGGGACTTCCGACACCGGGGAGCTGTTTTTT
size: NA; V: TRBV7-9; J: TRBJ2-7; D: NA; CDR3: CASSPLPTNSYEQYF; DNA: TGTGCCAGCAGCCCGCTCCCGACCAACAGCTACGAGCAGTACTTC
size: NA; V: TRBV18; J: TRBJ2-3; D: NA; CDR3: CASSPRQSLDTQYF; DNA: TGTGCCAGCTCACCAAGGCAGAGTTTAGATACGCAGTATTTT
size: few; V: TRBV9; J: TRBJ2-3; D: TRBD2; CDR3: CASSVDGTGGDTQYF; DNA: TGTGCCAGCAGCGTAGATGGAACGGGAGGAGATACGCAGTATTTT
size: few; V: TRBV5-1; J: TRBJ2-2; D: TRBD2; CDR3: CASSFGGRNTGELFF; DNA: TGCGCCAGCAGCTTTGGCGGGAGGAACACCGGGGAGCTGTTTTTT
size: NA; V: TRBV6-2/TRBV6-3; J: TRBJ2-3; D: NA; CDR3: CASSCFAGPNTDTQYF; DNA: TGTGCCAGCAGTTGCTTTGCGGGGCCGAACACAGATACGCAGTATTTT
size: NA; V: TRBV27; J: TRBJ2-3; D: NA; CDR3: CASSQPYADTQYF; DNA: TGTGCCAGCAGTCAACCTTACGCAGATACGCAGTATTTT
size: NA; V: TRBV7-2; J: TRBJ1-1; D: NA; CDR3: CASSLTPRLTEAFF; DNA: TGTGCCAGCAGCTTAACCCCGAGACTCACTGAAGCTTTCTTT
size: few; V: TRBV9; J: TRBJ1-1; D: NA; CDR3: CASSTLDRITEAFF; DNA: TGTGCCAGCAGCACCCTAGACCGAATCACTGAAGCTTTCTTT
size: few; V: TRBV12-3/TRBV12-4; J: TRBJ1-6; D: NA; CDR3: CASSLAGDSPLHF; DNA: TGTGCCAGCAGTTTAGCGGGGGATTCACCCCTCCACTTT
size: few; V: TRBV10-3; J: TRBJ1-5; D: NA; CDR3: CAISSGGAMGNQPQHF; DNA: TGTGCCATCAGTTCCGGGGGGGCCATGGGCAATCAGCCCCAGCATTTT
size: NA; V: TRBV4-1; J: TRBJ2-3; D: NA; CDR3: CASQGESTDTQYF; DNA: TGCGCCAGCCAAGGGGAGTCAACAGATACGCAGTATTTT
size: NA; V: TRBV5-4; J: TRBJ2-5; D: TRBD2; CDR3: CASSSRTSRETQYF; DNA: TGTGCCAGCAGCTCAAGGACTAGCAGGGAGACCCAGTACTTC
size: NA; V: TRBV25-1; J: TRBJ2-1; D: TRBD2; CDR3: CASSELGSGRYNEQFF; DNA: TGTGCCAGCAGTGAACTTGGTAGCGGGAGGTACAATGAGCAGTTCTTC
size: many; V: TRBV12-3/TRBV12-4; J: TRBJ1-2; D: NA; CDR3: CASSFTDILGYTF; DNA: TGTGCCAGCAGCTTTACGGATATACTGGGCTACACCTTC
size: few; V: TRBV5-6; J: TRBJ1-2; D: NA; CDR3: CASSFWRGDYGYTF; DNA: TGTGCCAGCAGCTTTTGGAGGGGGGACTATGGCTACACCTTC
size: NA; V: TRBV3-1; J: TRBJ1-2; D: NA; CDR3: CASSPGTNHGYTF; DNA: TGTGCCAGCAGCCCTGGGACAAACCATGGCTACACCTTC
size: many; V: TRBV11-2; J: TRBJ1-1; D: NA; CDR3: CASSFGRAMNTEAFF; DNA: TGTGCCAGCAGCTTTGGCAGGGCTATGAACACTGAAGCTTTCTTT
size: once; V: TRBV12-3/TRBV12-4; J: TRBJ2-7; D: NA; CDR3: CASSLLGAPCEQYF; DNA: TGTGCCAGCAGTTTACTAGGGGCCCCCTGCGAGCAGTACTTC
size: NA; V: TRBV29-1; J: TRBJ2-2; D: NA; CDR3: CSVAGQVGTGELFF; DNA: TGCAGCGTTGCAGGGCAGGTGGGCACCGGGGAGCTGTTTTTT
size: NA; V: TRBV20-1; J: TRBJ1-2; D: NA; CDR3: CSARPLGREIYGYTF; DNA: TGCAGTGCTAGACCCCTTGGACGGGAAATCTATGGCTACACCTTC
size: many; V: TRBV2; J: TRBJ2-1; D: TRBD2; CDR3: CASRGLAPEEQFF; DNA: TGTGCCAGCAGGGGACTAGCGCCTGAGGAGCAGTTCTTC
size: NA; V: TRBV20-1; J: TRBJ2-1; D: TRBD2; CDR3: CSASRLAGGLYNEQFF; DNA: TGCAGTGCTTCCCGACTAGCGGGGGGGTTATACAATGAGCAGTTCTTC
size: many; V: TRBV28; J: TRBJ1-5; D: NA; CDR3: CASRVPQGSGQPQHF; DNA: TGTGCCAGCAGGGTGCCTCAGGGATCGGGACAGCCCCAGCATTTT
size: many; V: TRBV29-1; J: TRBJ2-5; D: NA; CDR3: CSVEDGAREETQYF; DNA: TGCAGCGTTGAAGATGGGGCGAGGGAAGAGACCCAGTACTTC
size: NA; V: TRBV24-1; J: TRBJ2-3; D: NA; CDR3: CATSGAGPYTDTQYF; DNA: TGTGCCACCAGTGGTGCCGGACCCTACACAGATACGCAGTATTTT
size: NA; V: TRBV5-1; J: TRBJ2-3; D: TRBD2; CDR3: CASSLGLAGGPTTDTQYF; DNA: TGCGCCAGCAGCTTGGGACTAGCGGGGGGGCCTACGACAGATACGCAGTATTTT
size: NA; V: TRBV4-1; J: TRBJ1-2; D: TRBD1; CDR3: CASSQGARGQDGYTF; DNA: TGCGCCAGCAGCCAAGGGGCCAGGGGGCAGGATGGCTACACCTTC
size: NA; V: TRBV9; J: TRBJ2-2; D: TRBD2; CDR3: CASSHGVAGVLTGELFF; DNA: TGTGCCAGCAGCCACGGGGTAGCGGGGGTATTGACCGGGGAGCTGTTTTTT
size: many; V: TRBV7-2; J: TRBJ2-1; D: TRBD2; CDR3: CASSLGFGRGDEQFF; DNA: TGTGCCAGCAGCTTAGGCTTCGGGAGGGGCGATGAGCAGTTCTTC
size: many; V: TRBV7-8; J: TRBJ1-4; D: NA; CDR3: CASSLGGEKLFF; DNA: TGTGCCAGCAGCTTGGGGGGTGAAAAACTGTTTTTT
size: many; V: TRBV5-5; J: TRBJ1-5; D: NA; CDR3: CASSAEWSNQPQHF; DNA: TGTGCCAGCAGCGCGGAGTGGAGCAATCAGCCCCAGCATTTT
size: few; V: TRBV6-1; J: TRBJ2-1; D: TRBD2; CDR3: CASSLAGGTNSYNEQFF; DNA: TGTGCCAGCAGTTTAGCGGGAGGGACCAACTCCTACAATGAGCAGTTCTTC
size: NA; V: TRBV15; J: TRBJ1-1; D: NA; CDR3: CATTLTSNTEAFF; DNA: TGTGCCACCACTCTGACCTCGAACACTGAAGCTTTCTTT
size: few; V: TRBV27; J: TRBJ2-5; D: NA; CDR3: CASSPPHQETQYF; DNA: TGTGCCAGCAGCCCCCCCCACCAAGAGACCCAGTACTTC